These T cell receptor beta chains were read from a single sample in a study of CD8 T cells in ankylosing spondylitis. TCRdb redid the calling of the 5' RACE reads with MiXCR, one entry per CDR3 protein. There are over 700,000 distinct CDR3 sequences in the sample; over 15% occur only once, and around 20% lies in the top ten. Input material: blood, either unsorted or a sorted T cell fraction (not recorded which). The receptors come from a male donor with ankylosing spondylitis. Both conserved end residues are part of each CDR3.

CASSLGVGPSGAIYEQYF | TRBV7-6
CASKRDSPNTEAFF | TRBV12-3/TRBV12-4
CSGRGFDEKLFF | TRBV29-1
CASSLWSQGRGGQYF | TRBV5-6
CSARTGQGYHEQYF | TRBV20-1
CSAPRADRVHPEAFF | TRBV20-1
CASSYRGGYEQYF | TRBV6-5
CASSSTRTSGNRQREQYF | TRBV6-2/TRBV6-3
CASSEARLRGTQYF | TRBV6-1
CASSQTPTQETQYF | TRBV5-1
CASRATPGLALNTGELFF | TRBV12-3/TRBV12-4
CASSLVQEVGDEQFF | TRBV5-1
CSAGVPYGYTF | TRBV20-1
CSAFRDSLGGGANVLTF | TRBV20-1
CSATHLAWGTDTQYF | TRBV20-1
CSARVGRIYNEQFF | TRBV20-1
CASSFVTADHKAFF | TRBV12-3/TRBV12-4
CASSYVPSAEQFF | TRBV7-3
CASSLGGRAEETQYF | TRBV7-7
CASSPPKGTNTEAFF | TRBV18
CSVDRLLNEQFF | TRBV29-1
CASSGQGAEQYF | TRBV12-3/TRBV12-4
CAISEGQGYTEAFF | TRBV10-3
CASSVASGDYNEQFF | TRBV9
CASSLEGSSDYGYTF | TRBV5-1
CASSFFPGESYEQYF | TRBV11-2
CASSLEVGRVNTEAFF | TRBV5-1
CSARDLQGPNNEQFF | TRBV20-1
CASSLSIQTSQPRIPYNEQFF | TRBV27
CASRQTNQETQYF | TRBV5-1
CASSFRALGGYEQYF | TRBV7-8
CASSQEEGQGYSPLHF | TRBV4-2
CASSLENQETQYF | TRBV5-1
CASSAVRGKGGDTQYF | TRBV7-2
CSARVNSGGGAPDTQYF | TRBV20-1